This TCR beta chain stems from a study of T cells in Graves' hyperthyroidism and ophthalmopathy. This clonotype occurred many times. Patients counted as stable if ophthalmopathy did not develop within 18 months. For the diagnoses, clinical symptoms, serum thyroxine and TRAb, thyroid ultrasound and orbital computed tomography were used. Extraction of PBMCs used approximately 10 ml of fresh peripheral blood. The TCR beta CDR3 regions underwent amplification using RNA transcripts as the source. A set of HTBI primers served as the primers for a first-round RT-PCR of the TCR CDR3. TCRdb re-called the multiplex PCR reads with MiXCR, one entry per CDR3 protein. The sample shows under 350,000 distinct CDR3 sequences, 21% of them seen only once. The sequence came from a woman aged 50 to 65 with Graves' hyperthyroidism. Sequenced sample: blood.

CDR3 residues: CASSSRGAGETQYF. CDR3 nucleotide sequence: TGTGCCAGCAGCTCCAGAGGGGCAGGGGAGACCCAGTACTTC. The chain employs TRBV13 and TRBJ2-5; D is perhaps TRBD1 or TRBD2 (5 bases each). Between the trimmed V and J ends, which lost 4 bases and 5 bases, there was a span of 14 bases. Germline lookup yields CDR1 PRHDT and CDR2 FYEKMQ (reference sequence). The CDR3 runs 14 residues.